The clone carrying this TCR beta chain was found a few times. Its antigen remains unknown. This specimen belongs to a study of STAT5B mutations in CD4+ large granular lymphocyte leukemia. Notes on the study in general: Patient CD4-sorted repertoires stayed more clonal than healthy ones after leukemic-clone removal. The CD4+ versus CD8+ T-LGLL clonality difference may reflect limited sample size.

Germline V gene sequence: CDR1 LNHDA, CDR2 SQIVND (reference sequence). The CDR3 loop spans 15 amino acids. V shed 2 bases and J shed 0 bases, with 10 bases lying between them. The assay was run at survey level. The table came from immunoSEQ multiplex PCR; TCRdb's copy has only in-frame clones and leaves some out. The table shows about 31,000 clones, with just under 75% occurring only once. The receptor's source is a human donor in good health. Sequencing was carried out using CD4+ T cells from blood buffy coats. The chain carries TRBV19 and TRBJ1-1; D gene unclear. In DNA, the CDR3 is TGTGCCAGTAGTATAATAGAGACAATGAACACTGAAGCTTTCTTT. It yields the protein CASSIIETMNTEAFF.